This T cell receptor (beta chain) stems from a study of CD8+ T cells in alopecia areata. Across the whole study: Tofacitinib dosing lasted 6 to 18 months, which was then followed by 6 months off drug.

cDNA reverse transcribed from extracted RNA served as the sequencing template. Profiling relied on immunoSEQ multiplex PCR, and the TCRdb table lists in-frame clones only, not all of them. The table includes more than 150,000 clones, around 60% detected once. Regarding this clone: Antigen unknown.

Deletions cut 4 bases from V and 7 bases from J, with 19 bases between. This CDR3 has 14 residues. The germline gives CDR1 GTSNPN, CDR2 SVGIG (reference sequence). Indicated treatment: oral pan-JAK inhibitor, 5-10 mg twice daily. Study-wide findings and caveats: Relative to mice, TCR sharing across patients was less clear, a difference possibly HLA-related.

This TCR came from a human donor with alopecia areata. The material sequenced was CD4+ T cells sorted from blood, taken at week 4, from a patient treated with tofacitinib. V is TRBV30 and J is TRBJ1-2, with no clear D. In nucleotides, the CDR3 is TGTGCCTGGATGGGAACAGATCGTGCCTTTGGCTACACCTTC. Amino acids: CAWMGTDRAFGYTF.